Listed here are 6 T cell receptor beta chains from one sample, sequenced in a study of molecular identifiers for immune sequencing clone quantification. TCRdb redid the calling of the PCR reads with MiXCR, one entry per CDR3 protein. The table has more than 85,000 distinct CDR3 sequences, about 35% seen once; the top ten hold around a tenth. Sequences were obtained from naive CD8+ T cells from blood, with Jurkat cell RNA spiked in. The subset is: FACS-sorted CD8+CD4-CCR7+CD45RA+ naive T cells. All receptors come from a human donor in good health. Some libraries in this study had Jurkat cell RNA spiked in.

On this clonotype itself: A clone one base away is much larger, so this may be a read error. The chain employs TRBV24-1 and TRBJ2-1; D may be TRBD2 (5 bases). CDR3 size: 14 residues. Germline values: CDR1 KGHDR, CDR2 SFDVKD. CDR3 sequence (DNA): TGTGCCACCAGTGGGCTAAGCGACTACAATGAGCAGATCTTC. Translation: CATSGLSDYNEQIF.

This chain links TRBV5-1 with TRBJ1-1; D is possibly TRBD1 (5 bases). Deletions cut 7 bases from V and 3 bases from J, with 16 bases between. The germline V gene has CDR1 SGHRS and CDR2 YFSETQ. The CDR3 totals 14 residues. The CDR3 nucleotides are TGCGCCAGCGGCTCCGTACGGGGGGACACTGAAGCTTTCTTT. Translating gives CASGSVRGDTEAFF.

The chain links TRBV28 to TRBJ2-5; D remains unclear. V lost 3 bases to trimming and J lost 7 bases, with 3 bases between them. Germline loops: CDR1 MDHEN, CDR2 SYDVKM. The CDR3 is made up of 10 amino acids. The CDR3 DNA reads as TGTGCCAGCAGTTTTCGGACCCAGTACTTC. This codes for CASSFRTQYF. Supplemented by reference TRBV28 and TRBJ2-5, the full variable domain reads DVKVTQSSRYLVKRTGEKVFLECVQDMDHENMFWYRQDPGLGLRLIYFSYDVKMKEKGDIPEGYSVSREKKERFSLILESASTNQTSMYLCASSFRTQYFGPGTRLLVL.

V is TRBV3-2 and J is TRBJ2-7. TRBV3-2 is annotated as a pseudogene. The CDR3 is 15 residues long. CDR3 bases: TGTGCCAGCAGCCAACCAGAGACTCTTCCCTACGAGCAGTACTTC. Its translation is CASSQPETLPYEQYF.

The sample holds a few counts of this clonotype. V usage is TRBV12-3 or TRBV12-4 and J usage is TRBJ2-7, with no clear D. The V and J ends lost 2 bases and 1 base respectively, with 6 bases between them. The CDR3 is 13 amino acids. The DNA for the CDR3 is TGTGCCAGCAGTTTAACACAGTCCTACGAGCAGTACTTC. This gives the protein CASSLTQSYEQYF.

Notes on this clonotype: One end of the junction is discordant with germline, which a read error may explain. This chain links TRBV15 with TRBJ2-1; 12 nucleotides line up with TRBD2. Germline CDR1 LNHNV, CDR2 YYDKDF (reference sequence). CDR3 length equals 16 residues. The CDR3 sequence: CATRPLAGGTRDEQFF. CDR3 DNA: TGTGCCACCCGCCCACTAGCGGGGGGCACCAGGGATGAACAGTTCTTC.